This record concerns one T cell receptor beta chain sequence. What it recognizes is unknown. This record belongs to a study of read filtering for tumor transcriptome and immune sequencing. Overall study: TCR-mapped reads were about 3.5 to 10.27 million with IR-seq versus roughly 85 to 1,400 with RNA-seq. Study-wide results and caveats: Even smaller IR-seq throughput identified most shared clonotypes.

The CDR3 totals 11 residues. Trimming cost V 6 bases and J 3 bases, with 6 bases left between them. Germline assignment: CDR1 MDHEN and CDR2 SYDVKM. From approximately 400 ng of RNA, a library with molecular barcoded alpha/delta and beta/gamma adaptors was made. TCRdb re-analysed the reads in MiXCR, keeping a single row per CDR3 protein. The sample carries approximately 40,000 distinct CDR3 sequences, approximately 14% recorded once. The chain joins TRBV28 to TRBJ2-7, with no clear D. Material: a population of CD138-negative cells sorted from bone marrow. This sequence was found in a donor aged 40 or older with multiple myeloma. CDR3 sequence (DNA): TGTGCCAGCAGGGTTAACTACGAGCAGTACTTC. Translation: CASRVNYEQYF.